This T cell receptor beta chain emerged from a study of T-cell reconstitution after alpha-beta-depleted transplantation in children. Study-wide findings and caveats: Expanded graft clones numbering several hundred reportedly gave rise to alpha-beta T cells about two months after transplant. Newly made T cells mostly supplied T-cell counts and diversity one year after transplant.

The CDR3 consists of 15 residues. Trimming took 5 bases from V and 1 from J; bases not matched to a gene: 5. Per germline, CDR1 ENHRY and CDR2 SYGVKD. TCRbeta library construction was performed incorporating unique molecular identifiers. One entry per CDR3 protein, called by TCRdb with MiXCR from the PCR reads. The sample contains around 960,000 distinct CDR3 sequences, around 30% of which appear only once. About this clonotype itself: Its cognate antigen is unknown.

Material: PBMCs, mostly from graft donor cells, obtained 360 days after TCRalphabeta/CD19-depleted stem cell transplant. The sequence was collected from a boy under two years old who had a stem cell transplant for SCID, so the T cells may come from the graft donor. The chain employs TRBV10-3 and TRBJ2-3; TRBD2 matches at 8 bases. The CDR3 region has the DNA TGTGCCATCAGTAGCGGACTAGCCGGCACAGATACGCAGTATTTT. Its protein product is CAISSGLAGTDTQYF.